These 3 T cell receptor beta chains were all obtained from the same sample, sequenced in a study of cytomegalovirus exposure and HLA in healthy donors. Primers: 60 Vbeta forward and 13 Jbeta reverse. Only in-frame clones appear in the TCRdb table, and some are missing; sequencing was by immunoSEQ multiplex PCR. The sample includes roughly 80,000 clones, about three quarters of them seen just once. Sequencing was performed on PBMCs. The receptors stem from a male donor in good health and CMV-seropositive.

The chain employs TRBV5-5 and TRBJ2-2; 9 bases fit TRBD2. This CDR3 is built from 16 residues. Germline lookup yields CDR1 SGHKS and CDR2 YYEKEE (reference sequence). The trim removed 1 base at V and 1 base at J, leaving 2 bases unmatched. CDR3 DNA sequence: TGTGCCAGCAGCTTGTATAGCGGGAGGAACACCGGGGAGCTGTTTTTT. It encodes CASSLYSGRNTGELFF.

CDR3 protein: CASSQGGGRAIAKNIQYF. The DNA of the CDR3 is TGCGCCAGCAGCCAAGGGGGCGGTAGAGCAATAGCCAAAAACATTCAGTACTTC. The chain uses TRBV4-1 and TRBJ2-4; weak D call: TRBD1 (5 bases). V was clipped by 1 base and J by 0 bases, with 16 bases between them. CDR1 MGHRA and CDR2 YSYEKL come from the germline V gene. This CDR3 comprises 18 residues.

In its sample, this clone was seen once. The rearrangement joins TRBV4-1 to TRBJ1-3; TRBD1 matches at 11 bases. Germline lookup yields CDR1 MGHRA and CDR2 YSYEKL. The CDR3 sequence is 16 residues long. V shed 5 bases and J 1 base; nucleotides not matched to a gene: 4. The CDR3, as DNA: TGCGCCAGCAGCGGACAGGGGGCTCGGTCTGGAAACACCATATATTTT. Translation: CASSGQGARSGNTIYF.